This TCR beta chain was identified in a study of blood T cell repertoires in COVID-19. Study as a whole: Spain, Italy and the United States supplied samples that represented acute and convalescent COVID-19. T cells, B-cell-depleted T cells, or PBMCs provided the cDNA or gDNA that served as material.

Per the authors' pipeline: Estimates of nucleated cell counts were drawn from the amplification of reference gene primers. Clones were read by immunoSEQ multiplex PCR, and TCRdb kept only the in-frame ones, dropping some. That table gives V, J and clone size, and the DNA gave D and trimming. The sample carries nearly 70,000 clones, approximately 89% recorded once. After removal of 4 bases from V and 2 bases from J, the junction contained 5 bases not matched to a gene. The CDR3 spans 15 residues. Germline values: CDR1 MGHDK, CDR2 SYGVNS. Source material: peripheral blood. The rearrangement uses TRBV25-1 and TRBJ2-7, with 10 bases identical to TRBD1. This TCR derives from a woman between 70 and 85 years old with acute or convalescent COVID-19. The CDR3 DNA reads TGTGCCAGCAGTGCCCGGGACAGGGGCGCCTACGAGCAGTACTTC. Its translation is CASSARDRGAYEQYF.